This T cell receptor (beta chain) was identified in a study of CD8 T cells in ankylosing spondylitis. Findings and caveats of the study: Disease-linked clones were found to be CD8+ and relatively rare in peripheral blood. A motif in TCR beta, a set of roughly 8 highly homologous variants, appeared characteristic of ankylosing spondylitis blood. Enrichment of disease-linked clones was reportedly significant in matched ankylosing spondylitis synovial fluid. Prior literature has documented some motif variants in synovial fluid and blood from reactive arthritis.

Trimming removed 0 bases at V and 6 bases at J, with 14 bases between. Per the germline V gene, CDR1 is DFQATT and CDR2 is SNEGSKA (reference sequence). The CDR3 loop spans 14 amino acids. MiXCR was run by TCRdb on the 5' RACE reads, yielding one entry per CDR3 protein. The table records around 150,000 distinct CDR3 sequences, 6% to 8.5% of them present only once. There are many counts of this clonotype. Its antigen is still unknown. V gene TRBV20-1 combines with J gene TRBJ1-1, with no clear D. What was sequenced was blood, either unsorted or a sorted T cell fraction (not recorded which). The sequence was collected from a female donor with ankylosing spondylitis or in good health (not recorded which). The CDR3 protein is CSARDAWGEAEAFF. The DNA of the CDR3 is TGCAGTGCTAGAGATGCCTGGGGTGAGGCTGAAGCTTTCTTT.